This paragraph reports one TCR beta chain. Antigen specificity is unknown. CD45RO/CCR7/CD25/CD127/CD95/CD27 separated CD4+ naive, central memory, regulatory and stem cell-like memory cells by sorting. The V gene end was trimmed by 6 bases and the J gene end by 8 bases; junction bases not matched to a gene: 4. CDR3 size: 13 residues. Per the germline V gene, CDR1 is MRHNA and CDR2 is SNTAGT. Expressed TCRB transcripts were sequenced, since all the RNA that had been isolated was reverse transcribed. Profiling relied on immunoSEQ multiplex PCR, and the TCRdb table lists in-frame clones only, not all of them. The sample carries roughly 150,000 clones, about a tenth recorded once. This entry is derived from a study of beta chain features in type 1 diabetes. General study results and limits: Moderately but significantly shorter TCRB CDR3s were found in Type 1 diabetes patients in all four CD4+ subsets. No resolution was reached here on whether HLA type influences TCRB rearrangement. VDJ junctions sequenced from type 1 diabetes patients showed fewer insertions and more deletions.

Sequenced material: central memory CD4+ T cells from blood. The chain employs TRBV6-4 and TRBJ2-1, with 10 bases identical to TRBD1. The TCR comes from a man under 40 with type 1 diabetes. This CDR3 reads CASSRTGGDEQFF. Written as DNA, the CDR3 is TGTGCCAGCAGCCGGACAGGGGGAGATGAGCAGTTCTTC.